These 8 T cell receptor beta chains came from one sample sequenced in a study of control samples from healthy donors and cancer patients. Some clones are missing from TCRdb's copy, which holds only in-frame ones; the method was immunoSEQ multiplex PCR. The sample has about 57,000 clones; approximately 90% are singletons. Sequencing was performed on PBMCs. These receptors were collected from a man aged 25 to 40 with colorectal cancer.

The chain carries TRBV5-1 and TRBJ1-2, with D tentatively TRBD1 (5 bases). The germline V and J ends were trimmed by 4 bases and 2 bases, with 15 bases remaining between them. The CDR3 runs 15 residues. CDR1 SGHRS and CDR2 YFSETQ come from the germline V gene. For the CDR3, the DNA is TGCGCCAGCAGCCCCACAGGTGAATTAAACTATGGCTACACCTTC. Protein product: CASSPTGELNYGYTF.

The J gene is TRBJ2-5, the V gene TRBV7-9; D is tentatively TRBD1 or TRBD2 (5 bases each). CDR1 SEHNR and CDR2 FQNEAQ come from the germline V gene (reference sequence). CDR3 length equals 15 residues. V lost 1 base and J lost 5, with 14 bases in between. Written as DNA, the CDR3 is TGTGCCAGCAGCTTAGGTTGGGGGTTGATGGAGACCCAGTACTTC. Translated: CASSLGWGLMETQYF.

J is TRBJ1-6 and V is TRBV5-1; no firm D call. This CDR3 is built from 12 residues. Between the trimmed V and J ends, which lost 3 bases and 8 bases, there was a span of 6 bases. Per the germline V gene, CDR1 is SGHRS and CDR2 is YFSETQ. The CDR3 loop is CASSSGDSPLHF. Here the CDR3 DNA reads TGCGCCAGCAGCTCCGGAGATTCACCCCTCCACTTT.

The J gene is TRBJ2-7, the V gene TRBV2; no reliable D call. V was pared by 6 bases and J by 1 base, with 7 bases between. Germline CDR1 SNHLY, CDR2 FYNNEI. The CDR3 totals 12 residues. This chain's CDR3 is CASSSDSYEQYF. The CDR3 region has the DNA TGTGCCAGCAGCTCCGATTCCTACGAGCAGTACTTC.

This clone has just a few counts. The chain combines TRBV6-5 with TRBJ1-6; no clear D. Germline CDR1 MNHEY, CDR2 SVGAGI. This CDR3 comprises 13 residues. Deletions cut 2 bases from V and 14 bases from J, with 13 bases between. Here the CDR3 DNA reads TGTGCCAGCAGTTACGGTTTGGGTAGGGCCCTCCACTTT. It translates to CASSYGLGRALHF.

The chain carries TRBV3-1 (or the pseudogene TRBV3-2) and TRBJ1-2; perhaps TRBD1 as D (6 bases). Trimming stripped 2 bases from V and 0 bases from J, with 13 bases between. The CDR3 runs 16 residues. Germline assignment: CDR1 LGHDT and CDR2 YNNKEL (reference sequence). In DNA form, the CDR3 reads TGTGCCAGCAGCCAAACAGGGCCTGCCCCTAACTATGGCTACACCTTC. Protein product: CASSQTGPAPNYGYTF.

The chain uses TRBV9 and TRBJ2-1; 11 positions agree with TRBD2. CDR1 and CDR2 (germline): SGDLS, YYNGEE. CDR3 size: 16 residues. Trimming removed 2 bases from V and 8 bases from J; junction bases left unmatched: 9. The CDR3 bases are TGTGCCAGCAGCGTCTTCCCGGGACTAGCGGAATATGAGCAGTTCTTC. This sequence encodes CASSVFPGLAEYEQFF.

The rearrangement uses TRBV18 and TRBJ1-3; D gene ambiguous. This CDR3 spans 13 amino acids. CDR1 is KGHSH, CDR2 LQKENI, per germline. Trimming shortened V by 3 bases and J by 3 bases, and 6 bases separated the two germline ends. The chain's CDR3 is CASSPAGGNTIYF. The CDR3 region has the DNA TGTGCCAGCTCACCCGCAGGTGGAAACACCATATATTTT.